This note documents a single T cell receptor beta chain sequence. CDR3 length: 14 amino acids. With 6 bases clipped from V and 10 bases from J, the junction kept 14 bases outside the gene matches. TCRdb redid the calling of the 5' RACE reads with MiXCR, one entry per CDR3 protein. The sample has around 400,000 distinct CDR3 sequences; around 24% are singletons. This record comes from a study of T-cell memory formation after mild COVID-19. Across the whole study: Each donor largely had its own TCR clusters.

The sample taken for sequencing was PBMCs or a T cell subset sorted from them (not recorded which). J is TRBJ2-7 and V is TRBV12-3 or TRBV12-4; 8 bases align to TRBD2. This clonotype was sampled from an adult woman who had mild COVID-19 (a few samples of this study predate the infection). Cell type and time point are not known. For the CDR3, the DNA is TGTGCCAGCAGCCCCGAACCCCGGGGGGGAGATCAGTACTTC. Translation: CASSPEPRGGDQYF.